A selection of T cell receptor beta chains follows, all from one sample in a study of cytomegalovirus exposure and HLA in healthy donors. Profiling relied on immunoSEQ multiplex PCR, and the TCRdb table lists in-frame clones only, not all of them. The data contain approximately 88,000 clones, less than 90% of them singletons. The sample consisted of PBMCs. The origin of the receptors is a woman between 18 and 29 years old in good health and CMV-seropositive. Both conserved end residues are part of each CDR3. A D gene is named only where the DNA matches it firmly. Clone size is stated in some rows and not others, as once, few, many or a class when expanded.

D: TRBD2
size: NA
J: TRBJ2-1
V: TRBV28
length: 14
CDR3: CASCLAGGHNEQFF
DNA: TGTGCCAGCTGTCTAGCGGGGGGGCACAATGAGCAGTTCTTC

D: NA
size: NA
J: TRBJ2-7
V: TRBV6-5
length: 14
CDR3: CASSPGRAVYEQYF
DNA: TGTGCCAGCAGCCCCGGGCGGGCGGTCTACGAGCAGTACTTC

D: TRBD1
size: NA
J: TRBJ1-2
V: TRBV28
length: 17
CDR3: CASSHPTLLDRGHGYTF
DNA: TGTGCCAGCAGTCACCCCACTCTCCTGGACAGGGGGCATGGCTACACCTTC

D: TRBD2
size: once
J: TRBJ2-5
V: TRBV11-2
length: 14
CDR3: CASSPWGGLETQYF
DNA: TGTGCCAGCAGCCCCTGGGGGGGGTTAGAGACCCAGTACTTC

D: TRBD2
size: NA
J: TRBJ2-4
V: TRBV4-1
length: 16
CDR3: CASSRVAGGGKNIQYF
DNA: TGCGCCAGCAGCCGAGTTGCGGGGGGCGGAAAAAACATTCAGTACTTC

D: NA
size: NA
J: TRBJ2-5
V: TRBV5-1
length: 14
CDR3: CASSLGAGIETQYF
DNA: TGCGCCAGCAGCTTGGGGGCAGGGATAGAGACCCAGTACTTC

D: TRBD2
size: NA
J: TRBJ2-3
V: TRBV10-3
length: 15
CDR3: CAISDQRGSPDTQYF
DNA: TGTGCCATCAGTGACCAGCGGGGGTCCCCAGATACGCAGTATTTT

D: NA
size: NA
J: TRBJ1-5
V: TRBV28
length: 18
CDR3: CASSLGLGRQGGNQPQHF
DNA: TGTGCCAGCAGTTTAGGTTTGGGTCGGCAGGGTGGTAATCAGCCCCAGCATTTT

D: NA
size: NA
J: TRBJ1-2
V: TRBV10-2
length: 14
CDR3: CASSESGVNYGYTF
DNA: TGCGCCAGCAGTGAGTCAGGGGTGAACTATGGCTACACCTTC

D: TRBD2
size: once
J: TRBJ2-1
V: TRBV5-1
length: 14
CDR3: CASSFSGTTNEQFF
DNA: TGCGCCAGCAGCTTTTCCGGGACTACAAATGAGCAGTTCTTC

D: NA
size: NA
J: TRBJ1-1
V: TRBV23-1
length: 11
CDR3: CASRGGPAAFF
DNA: TGCGCCAGCAGGGGAGGGCCGGCGGCTTTCTTT

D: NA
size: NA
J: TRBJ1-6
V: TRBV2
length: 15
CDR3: CASSYGTVTGSPLHF
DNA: TGTGCCAGCAGTTACGGGACGGTGACAGGTTCACCCCTCCACTTT

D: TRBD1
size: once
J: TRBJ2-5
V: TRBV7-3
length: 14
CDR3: CASSLGTGAETQYF
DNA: TGTGCCAGCAGCTTAGGGACAGGGGCAGAGACCCAGTACTTC

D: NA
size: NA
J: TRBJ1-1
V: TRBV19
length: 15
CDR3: CASSRRTLGNTEAFF
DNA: TGTGCCAGTAGTAGACGGACACTGGGAAACACTGAAGCTTTCTTT

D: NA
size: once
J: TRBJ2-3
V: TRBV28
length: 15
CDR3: CASSAAPTVTDTQYF
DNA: TGTGCCAGCAGCGCTGCCCCAACGGTCACAGATACGCAGTATTTT

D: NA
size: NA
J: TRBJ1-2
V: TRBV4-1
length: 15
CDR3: CASSQEEARDYGYTF
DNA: TGCGCCAGCAGCCAAGAGGAGGCCCGAGACTATGGCTACACCTTC

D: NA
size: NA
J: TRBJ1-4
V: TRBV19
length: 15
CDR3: CASSPPGTSMGKLFF
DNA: TGTGCCAGTAGTCCACCCGGGACATCGATGGGAAAACTGTTTTTT

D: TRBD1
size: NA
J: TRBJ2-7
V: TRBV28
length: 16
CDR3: CASTRPGPQGAYEQYF
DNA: TGTGCCAGCACCCGCCCAGGGCCCCAGGGGGCCTACGAGCAGTACTTC

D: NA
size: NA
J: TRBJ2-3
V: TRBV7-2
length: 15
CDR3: CASSLGGSGTDTQYF
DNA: TGTGCCAGCAGCTTAGGCGGTAGCGGCACAGATACGCAGTATTTT

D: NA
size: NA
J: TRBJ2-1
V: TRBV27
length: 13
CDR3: CASSLSRFNEQFF
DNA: TGTGCCAGCAGCCTCAGTCGCTTTAATGAGCAGTTCTTC

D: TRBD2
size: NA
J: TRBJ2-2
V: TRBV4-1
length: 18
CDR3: CASSQAPPSGGNTGELFF
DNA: TGCGCCAGCAGCCAAGCCCCCCCTAGCGGGGGTAACACCGGGGAGCTGTTTTTT

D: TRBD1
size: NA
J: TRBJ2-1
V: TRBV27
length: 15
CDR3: CASSRDRGSYNEQFF
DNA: TGTGCCAGCAGCCGAGACAGGGGGTCCTACAATGAGCAGTTCTTC

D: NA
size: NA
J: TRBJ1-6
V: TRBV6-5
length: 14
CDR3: CASSLGGANSPLHF
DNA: TGTGCCAGCAGCCTGGGGGGGGCGAATTCACCCCTCCACTTT

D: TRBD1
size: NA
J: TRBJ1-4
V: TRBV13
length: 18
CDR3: CASSYRQGRGATNEKLFF
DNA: TGTGCCAGCAGTTACCGACAGGGTAGGGGTGCAACTAATGAAAAACTGTTTTTT

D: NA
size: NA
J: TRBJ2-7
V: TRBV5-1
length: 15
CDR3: CASSVLRGGSYEQYF
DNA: TGCGCCAGCAGCGTCCTCAGGGGTGGCTCCTACGAGCAGTACTTC

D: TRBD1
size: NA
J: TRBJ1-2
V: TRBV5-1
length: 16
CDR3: CASSLAADRVLMGYTF
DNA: TGCGCCAGCAGCTTGGCGGCGGACAGGGTGCTTATGGGCTACACCTTC

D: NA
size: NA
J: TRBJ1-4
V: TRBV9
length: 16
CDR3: CASSVAGGEINEKLFF
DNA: TGTGCCAGCAGCGTAGCGGGGGGCGAGATTAATGAAAAACTGTTTTTT

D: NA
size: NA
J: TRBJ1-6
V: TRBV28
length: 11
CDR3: CAGGSNSPLHF
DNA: TGTGCGGGGGGAAGCAATTCACCCCTCCACTTT

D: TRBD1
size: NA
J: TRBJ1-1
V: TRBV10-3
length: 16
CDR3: CAISPGTGVLNTEAFF
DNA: TGTGCCATCAGCCCCGGGACAGGGGTACTGAACACTGAAGCTTTCTTT

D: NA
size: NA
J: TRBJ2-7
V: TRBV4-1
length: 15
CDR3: CASSQVQGLSYEQYF
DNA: TGCGCCAGCAGCCAAGTGCAGGGGCTGTCCTACGAGCAGTACTTC

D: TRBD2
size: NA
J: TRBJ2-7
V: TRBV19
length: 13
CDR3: CASRLAGSYEQYF
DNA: TGTGCCAGTAGGCTAGCGGGGTCCTACGAGCAGTACTTC

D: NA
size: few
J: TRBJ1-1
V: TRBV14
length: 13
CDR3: CASSLSVNTEAFF
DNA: TGTGCCAGCAGCCTTTCGGTGAACACTGAAGCTTTCTTT

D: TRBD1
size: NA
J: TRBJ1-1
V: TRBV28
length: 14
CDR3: CASSLVQGGTEAFF
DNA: TGTGCCAGCAGTTTAGTTCAGGGGGGCACTGAAGCTTTCTTT

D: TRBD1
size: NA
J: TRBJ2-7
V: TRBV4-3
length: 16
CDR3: CASSQDRTGTSYEQYF
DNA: TGCGCCAGCAGCCAAGATCGGACAGGGACTTCCTACGAGCAGTACTTC

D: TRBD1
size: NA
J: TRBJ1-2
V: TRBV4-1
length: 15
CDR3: CASSQQVTGENGYTF
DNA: TGCGCCAGCAGCCAACAGGTGACAGGGGAAAATGGCTACACCTTC

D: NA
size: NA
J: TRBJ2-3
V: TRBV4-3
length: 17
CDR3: CASSQGPGSRGTDTQYF
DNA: TGCGCCAGCAGCCAGGGACCCGGGAGCCGAGGCACAGATACGCAGTATTTT

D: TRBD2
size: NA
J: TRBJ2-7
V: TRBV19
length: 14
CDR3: CASSTGLGRREQYF
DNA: TGTGCCAGTAGTACTGGACTAGGGAGGCGCGAGCAGTACTTC

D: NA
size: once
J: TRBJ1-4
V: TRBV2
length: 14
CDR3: CASSVQGRNEKLFF
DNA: TGTGCCAGCAGTGTTCAGGGCCGTAATGAAAAACTGTTTTTT

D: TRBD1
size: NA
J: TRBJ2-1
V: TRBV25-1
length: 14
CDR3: CASSARTGVNEQFF
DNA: TGTGCCAGCAGTGCCCGGACAGGGGTGAATGAGCAGTTCTTC

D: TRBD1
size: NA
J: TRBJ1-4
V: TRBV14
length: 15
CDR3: CASSQYRGISEKLFF
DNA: TGTGCCAGCAGCCAATACAGGGGAATTAGTGAAAAACTGTTTTTT

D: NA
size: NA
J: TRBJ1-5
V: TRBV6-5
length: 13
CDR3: CASSKEGGAAQHF
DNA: TGTGCCAGCAGTAAGGAGGGTGGGGCTGCCCAGCATTTT

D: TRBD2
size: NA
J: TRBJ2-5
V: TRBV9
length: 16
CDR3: CASSVAPAGGQETQYF
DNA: TGTGCCAGCAGCGTAGCCCCAGCGGGAGGCCAAGAGACCCAGTACTTC

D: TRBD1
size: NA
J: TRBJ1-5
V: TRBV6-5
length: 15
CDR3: CASTNSGGGNQPQHF
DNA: TGTGCCAGCACTAACTCAGGGGGGGGGAATCAGCCCCAGCATTTT

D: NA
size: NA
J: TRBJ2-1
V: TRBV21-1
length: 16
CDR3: CASRDRSGGAGNEQFF
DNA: TGTGCCAGCAGAGATCGGAGCGGGGGGGCCGGTAATGAGCAGTTCTTC

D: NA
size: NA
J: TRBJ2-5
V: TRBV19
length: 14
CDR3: CASSVWGLQETQYF
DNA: TGTGCCAGTAGTGTCTGGGGGCTACAAGAGACCCAGTACTTC

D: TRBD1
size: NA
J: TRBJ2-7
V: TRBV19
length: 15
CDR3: CASSPPGTGRSEQYF
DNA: TGTGCCAGTAGTCCCCCCGGGACAGGAAGGTCCGAGCAGTACTTC

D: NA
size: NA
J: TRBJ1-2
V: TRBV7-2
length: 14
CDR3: CASSLDAGYYGYTF
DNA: TGTGCCAGCAGCTTAGACGCAGGGTACTATGGCTACACCTTC

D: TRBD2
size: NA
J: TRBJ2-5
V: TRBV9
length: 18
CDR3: CASSRRTSGGDFRETQYF
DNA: TGTGCCAGCAGCCGAAGGACTAGCGGGGGCGATTTCCGGGAGACCCAGTACTTC

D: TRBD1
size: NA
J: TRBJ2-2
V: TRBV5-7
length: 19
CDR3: CASSLGQGDIRSNTGELFF
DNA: TGTGCCAGCAGCTTGGGACAGGGGGACATCAGATCGAACACCGGGGAGCTGTTTTTT